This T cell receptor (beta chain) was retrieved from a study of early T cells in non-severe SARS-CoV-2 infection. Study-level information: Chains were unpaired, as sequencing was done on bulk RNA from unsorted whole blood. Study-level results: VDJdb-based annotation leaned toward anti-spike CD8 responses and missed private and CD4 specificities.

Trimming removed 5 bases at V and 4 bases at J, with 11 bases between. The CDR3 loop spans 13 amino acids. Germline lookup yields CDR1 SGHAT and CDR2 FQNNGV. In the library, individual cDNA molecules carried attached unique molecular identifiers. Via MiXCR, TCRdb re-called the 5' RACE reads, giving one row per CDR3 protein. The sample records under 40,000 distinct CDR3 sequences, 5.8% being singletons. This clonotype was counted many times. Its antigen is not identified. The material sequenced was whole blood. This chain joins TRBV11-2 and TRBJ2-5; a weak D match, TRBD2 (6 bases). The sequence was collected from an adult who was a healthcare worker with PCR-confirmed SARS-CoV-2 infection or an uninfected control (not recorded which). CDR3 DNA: TGTGCCAGCAGCCGGGGACTTCGAGAGACCCAGTACTTC. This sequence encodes CASSRGLRETQYF.